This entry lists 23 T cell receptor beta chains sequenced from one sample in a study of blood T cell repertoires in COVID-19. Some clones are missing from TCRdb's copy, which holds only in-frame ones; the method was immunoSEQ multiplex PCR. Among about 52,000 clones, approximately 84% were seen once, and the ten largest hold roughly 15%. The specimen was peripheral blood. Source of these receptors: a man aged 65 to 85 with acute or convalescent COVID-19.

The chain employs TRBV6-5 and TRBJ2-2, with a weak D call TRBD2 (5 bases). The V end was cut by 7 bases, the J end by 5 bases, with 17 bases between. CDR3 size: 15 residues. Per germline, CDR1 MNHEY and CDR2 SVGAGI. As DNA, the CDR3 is TGTGCCAGCACAAGTGGGTCGGGGAAAACCGGGGAGCTGTTTTTT. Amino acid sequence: CASTSGSGKTGELFF.

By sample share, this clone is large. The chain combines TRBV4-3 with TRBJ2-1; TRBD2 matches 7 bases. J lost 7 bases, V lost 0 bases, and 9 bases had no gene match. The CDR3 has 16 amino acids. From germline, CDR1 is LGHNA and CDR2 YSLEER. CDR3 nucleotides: TGCGCCAGCAGCCAAGAAACTAGCGATTGGTCTAATGAGCAGTTCTTC. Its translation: CASSQETSDWSNEQFF.

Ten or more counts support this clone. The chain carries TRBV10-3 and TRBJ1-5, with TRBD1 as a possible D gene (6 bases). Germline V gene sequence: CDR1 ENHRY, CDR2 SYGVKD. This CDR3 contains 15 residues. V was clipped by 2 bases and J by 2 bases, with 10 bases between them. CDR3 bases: TGTGCCATCAGTGAGACGGGACATGGCAATCAGCCCCAGCATTTT. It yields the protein CAISETGHGNQPQHF.

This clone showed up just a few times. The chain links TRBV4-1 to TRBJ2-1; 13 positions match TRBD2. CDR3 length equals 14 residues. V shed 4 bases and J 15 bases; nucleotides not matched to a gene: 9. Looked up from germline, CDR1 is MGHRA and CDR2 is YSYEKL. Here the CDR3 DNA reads TGCGCCAGCAGCCCGCGACTAGCGGGGGGATATCTGTTCTTC. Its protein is CASSPRLAGGYLFF.

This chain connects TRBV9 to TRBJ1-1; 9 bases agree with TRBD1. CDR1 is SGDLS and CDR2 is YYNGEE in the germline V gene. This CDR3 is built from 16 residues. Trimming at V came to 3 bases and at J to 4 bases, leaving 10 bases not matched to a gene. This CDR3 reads CASSDPRTGVSTEAFF. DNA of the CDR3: TGTGCCAGCAGCGACCCTCGGACAGGGGTGAGCACTGAAGCTTTCTTT.

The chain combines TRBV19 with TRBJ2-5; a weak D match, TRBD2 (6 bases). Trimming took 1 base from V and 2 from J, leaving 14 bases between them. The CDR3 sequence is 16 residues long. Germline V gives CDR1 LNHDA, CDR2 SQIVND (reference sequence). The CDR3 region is CASSIGFGGYQETQYF. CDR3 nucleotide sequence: TGTGCCAGTAGTATAGGTTTCGGGGGTTATCAAGAGACCCAGTACTTC.

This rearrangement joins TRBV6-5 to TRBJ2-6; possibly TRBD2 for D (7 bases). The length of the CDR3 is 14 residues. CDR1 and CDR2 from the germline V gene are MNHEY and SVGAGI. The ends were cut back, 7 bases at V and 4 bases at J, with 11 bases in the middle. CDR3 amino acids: CASNREGGANVLTF. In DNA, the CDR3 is TGTGCCAGCAACAGGGAGGGGGGGGCCAACGTCCTGACTTTC.

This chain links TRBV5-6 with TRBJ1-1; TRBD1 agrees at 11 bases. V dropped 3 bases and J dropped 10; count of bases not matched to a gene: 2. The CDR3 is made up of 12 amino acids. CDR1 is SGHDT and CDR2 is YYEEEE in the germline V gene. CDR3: CASSSGQGAAFF. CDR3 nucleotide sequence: TGTGCCAGCAGCTCCGGACAGGGGGCAGCTTTCTTT.

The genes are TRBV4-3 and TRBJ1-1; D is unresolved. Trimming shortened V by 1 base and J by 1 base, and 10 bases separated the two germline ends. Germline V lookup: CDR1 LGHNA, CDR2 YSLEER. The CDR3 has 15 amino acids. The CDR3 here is CASSQGPEGNTEAFF. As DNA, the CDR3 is TGCGCCAGCAGCCAAGGCCCCGAGGGGAACACTGAAGCTTTCTTT.

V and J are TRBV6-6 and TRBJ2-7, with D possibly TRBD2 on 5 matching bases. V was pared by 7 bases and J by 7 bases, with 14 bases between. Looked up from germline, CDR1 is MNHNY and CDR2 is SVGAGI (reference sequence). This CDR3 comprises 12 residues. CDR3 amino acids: CASTRGGWEQYF. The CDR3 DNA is TGTGCCAGCACGAGAGGAGGATGGGAGCAGTACTTC.

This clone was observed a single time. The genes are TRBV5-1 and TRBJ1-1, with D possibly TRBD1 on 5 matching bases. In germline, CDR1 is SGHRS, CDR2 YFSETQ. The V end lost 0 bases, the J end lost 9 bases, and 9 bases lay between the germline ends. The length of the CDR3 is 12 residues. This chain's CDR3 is CASSLEGRQAFF. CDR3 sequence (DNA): TGCGCCAGCAGCTTGGAGGGGCGGCAAGCTTTCTTT. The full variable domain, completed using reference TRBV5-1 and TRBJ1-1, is KAGVTQTPRYLIKTRGQQVTLSCSPISGHRSVSWYQQTPGQGLQFLFEYFSETQRNKGNFPGRFSGRQFSNSRSEMNVSTLELGDSALYLCASSLEGRQAFFGQGTRLTVV.

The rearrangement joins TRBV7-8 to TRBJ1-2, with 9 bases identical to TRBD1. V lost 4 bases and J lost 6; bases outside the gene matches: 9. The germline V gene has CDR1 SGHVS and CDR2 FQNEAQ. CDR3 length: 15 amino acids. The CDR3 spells CASSYPGQGVHGYTF. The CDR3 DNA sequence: TGTGCCAGCAGCTACCCGGGACAGGGAGTCCATGGCTACACCTTC.

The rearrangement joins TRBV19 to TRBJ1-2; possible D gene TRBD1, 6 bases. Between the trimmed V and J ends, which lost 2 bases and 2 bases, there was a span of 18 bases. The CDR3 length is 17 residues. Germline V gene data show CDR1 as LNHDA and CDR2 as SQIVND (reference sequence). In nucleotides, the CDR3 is TGTGCCAGTAGTATACCCCTCCGGGGGGGCCCCAACTATGGCTACACCTTC. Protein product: CASSIPLRGGPNYGYTF.

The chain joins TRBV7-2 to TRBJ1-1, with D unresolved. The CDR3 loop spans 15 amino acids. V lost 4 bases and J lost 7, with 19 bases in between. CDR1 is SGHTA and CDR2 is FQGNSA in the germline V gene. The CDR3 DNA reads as TGTGCCAGCAGCTCCCGTGAGCGGGGTAGCGGTGAAGCTTTCTTT. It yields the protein CASSSRERGSGEAFF.

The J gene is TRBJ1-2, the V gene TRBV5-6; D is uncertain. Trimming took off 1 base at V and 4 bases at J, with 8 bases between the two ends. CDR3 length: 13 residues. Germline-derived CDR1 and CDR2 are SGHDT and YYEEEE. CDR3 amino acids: CASSLQEIYGYTF. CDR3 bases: TGTGCCAGCAGCTTGCAAGAGATCTATGGCTACACCTTC.

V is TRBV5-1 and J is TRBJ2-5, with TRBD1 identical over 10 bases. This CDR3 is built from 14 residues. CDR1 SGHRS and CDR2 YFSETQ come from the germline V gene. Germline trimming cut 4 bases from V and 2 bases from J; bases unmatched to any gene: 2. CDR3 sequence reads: CASSRTGGQETQYF. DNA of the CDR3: TGCGCCAGCAGCAGGACAGGGGGGCAAGAGACCCAGTACTTC.

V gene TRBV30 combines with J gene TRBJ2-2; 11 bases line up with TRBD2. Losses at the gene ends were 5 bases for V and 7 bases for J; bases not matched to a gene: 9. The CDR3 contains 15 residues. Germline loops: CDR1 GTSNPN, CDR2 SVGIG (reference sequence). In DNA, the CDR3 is TGTGCCTGGGTTAGCGGGAGGGTAGGCCACGGGGAGCTGTTTTTT. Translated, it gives CAWVSGRVGHGELFF.

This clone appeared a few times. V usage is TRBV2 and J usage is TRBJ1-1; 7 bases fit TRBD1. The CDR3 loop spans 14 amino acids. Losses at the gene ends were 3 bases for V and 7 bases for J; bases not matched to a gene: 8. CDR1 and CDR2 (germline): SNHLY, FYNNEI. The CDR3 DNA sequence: TGTGCCAGCAGTGACCCGACAGGGAATGGTGAAGCTTTCTTT. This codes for CASSDPTGNGEAFF.

The CDR3 DNA sequence: TGTGCCAGCAGCATCCGGACAGGGTCTGAAGCTTTCTTT. It codes for CASSIRTGSEAFF. This sequence joins TRBV7-9 and TRBJ1-1; 8 nucleotides align to TRBD1. The CDR3 contains 13 residues. With V trimmed by 5 bases and J by 6 bases, 5 bases remained unmatched. The germline CDR1 and CDR2 sequences are SEHNR and FQNEAQ (reference sequence).

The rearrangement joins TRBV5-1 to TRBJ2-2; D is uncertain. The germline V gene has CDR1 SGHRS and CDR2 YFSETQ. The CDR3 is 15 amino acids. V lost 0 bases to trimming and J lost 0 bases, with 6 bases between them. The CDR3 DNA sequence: TGCGCCAGCAGCTTGGGAGGCACGAACACCGGGGAGCTGTTTTTT. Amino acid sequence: CASSLGGTNTGELFF.

The CDR3 coding sequence is TGTGCCAGCAGCAGTTTAGCGGGAATTACAATCTACGAGCAGTACTTC. Protein: CASSSLAGITIYEQYF. This chain connects TRBV28 to TRBJ2-7; TRBD2 matches at 8 bases. CDR3 length: 16 residues. Losses at the gene ends were 6 bases for V and 3 bases for J; bases not matched to a gene: 13. CDR1 is MDHEN, CDR2 SYDVKM, per germline.

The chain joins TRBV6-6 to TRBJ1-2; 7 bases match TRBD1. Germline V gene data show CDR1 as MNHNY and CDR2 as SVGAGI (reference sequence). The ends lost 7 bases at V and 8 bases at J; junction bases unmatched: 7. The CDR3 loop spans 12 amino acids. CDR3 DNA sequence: TGTGCCAGCAACACAGGGGTGAGAGGCTACACCTTC. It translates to CASNTGVRGYTF.

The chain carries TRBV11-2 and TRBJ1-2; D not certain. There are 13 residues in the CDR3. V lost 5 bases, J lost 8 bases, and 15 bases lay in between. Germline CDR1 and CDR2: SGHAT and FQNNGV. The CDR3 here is CASSPRRGEGYTF. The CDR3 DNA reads TGTGCCAGCAGCCCCCGCCGGGGAGAGGGCTACACCTTC.